The 21 T cell receptor beta chains reported below all come from one sample, sequenced in a study of T cell responses to AZD1222 COVID-19 vaccine. Produced via immunoSEQ multiplex PCR; TCRdb's table is partial and in-frame only. The sample consists of 70,000 or so clones, around 88% of them appearing once. The sample consisted of peripheral blood, taken on day 0 of AZD1222 vaccination. The receptors were sampled from an adult in good health.

This clone appeared a few times. V gene TRBV2 combines with J gene TRBJ2-7, with a weak D call TRBD1 (7 bases). Germline V gene data show CDR1 as SNHLY and CDR2 as FYNNEI. The V end was cut by 6 bases, the J end by 1 base, with 13 bases between. The CDR3 contains 14 residues. CDR3: CASSRDSGSYEQYF. The CDR3 nucleotides are TGTGCCAGCAGCCGGGACAGCGGGTCCTACGAGCAGTACTTC. The complete variable domain, with remaining parts taken from reference TRBV2 and TRBJ2-7, reads EPEVTQTPSHQVTQMGQEVILRCVPISNHLYFYWYRQILGQKVEFLVSFYNNEISEKSEIFDDQFSVERPDGSNFTLKIRSTKLEDSAMYFCASSRDSGSYEQYFGPGTRLTVT.

The chain couples TRBV7-3 to TRBJ1-3; no clear D. The V end was cut by 4 bases, the J end by 2 bases, with 6 bases between. The CDR3 is 13 amino acids. The germline gives CDR1 SGHTA, CDR2 FQGTGA. This chain's CDR3 is CASSSGAGNTIYF. Written as DNA, the CDR3 is TGTGCCAGCAGCTCGGGAGCTGGAAACACCATATATTTT.

This clone has only one observation. The chain recombines TRBV10-2 with TRBJ1-4; D is unresolved. Germline assignment: CDR1 WSHSY and CDR2 SAAADI. The germline V and J ends were trimmed by 0 bases and 9 bases, with 2 bases remaining between them. CDR3 size: 11 residues. The CDR3, as DNA: TGCGCCAGCAGTGAGTCAAAAAAACTGTTTTTT. Translation gives CASSESKKLFF.

This chain links TRBV2 with TRBJ2-3, with D possibly matching TRBD2 (6 bases). In germline, CDR1 is SNHLY, CDR2 FYNNEI. The CDR3 is 15 amino acids. The ends were cut back, 3 bases at V and 3 bases at J, with 13 bases in the middle. The CDR3 protein is CASSEGGSRTDTQYF. The CDR3 DNA follows: TGTGCCAGCAGTGAGGGGGGTTCCCGGACAGATACGCAGTATTTT.

J is TRBJ2-5 and V is TRBV5-1; TRBD2 aligns across 9 bases. The CDR3 loop spans 16 amino acids. Trimming at V came to 1 base and at J to 5 bases, leaving 9 bases not matched to a gene. Germline CDR1 reads SGHRS; CDR2 reads YFSETQ. The DNA of the CDR3 is TGCGCCAGCAGCTTGATGCTAGCGGGATCTGGGGAGACCCAGTACTTC. Translating gives CASSLMLAGSGETQYF.

This clone was observed a few times. The V call is TRBV9, the J call TRBJ1-1; D is unresolved. From germline, CDR1 is SGDLS and CDR2 YYNGEE. The CDR3 is 14 residues long. Between the trimmed V and J ends, which lost 0 bases and 1 base, there was a span of 7 bases. For the CDR3, the DNA is TGTGCCAGCAGCGTAGCCTCCGCGAACACTGAAGCTTTCTTT. The encoded protein is CASSVASANTEAFF.

The J gene is TRBJ2-7, the V gene TRBV5-1; possibly TRBD1 for D (6 bases). The V end was cut by 4 bases, the J end by 2 bases, with 13 bases between. CDR1 is SGHRS and CDR2 is YFSETQ in the germline V gene. This CDR3 spans 14 amino acids. The CDR3 DNA reads TGCGCCAGCAGCCCAAAGACAGGCCCCTACGAGCAGTACTTC. Translated: CASSPKTGPYEQYF.

This sequence joins TRBV13 and TRBJ2-5; 9 bases agree with TRBD2. Per germline, CDR1 PRHDT and CDR2 FYEKMQ (reference sequence). CDR3 length equals 16 residues. V dropped 5 bases and J dropped 2; count of bases not matched to a gene: 9. CDR3 coding DNA: TGTGCCAGCAGCCCCGGGGTAGCGGGAGCTCAAGAGACCCAGTACTTC. Translated, it gives CASSPGVAGAQETQYF. The full variable domain, rest sourced from reference TRBV13 and TRBJ2-5, is AAGVIQSPRHLIKEKRETATLKCYPIPRHDTVYWYQQGPGQDPQFLISFYEKMQSDKGSIPDRFSAQQFSDYHSELNMSSLELGDSALYFCASSPGVAGAQETQYFGPGTRLLVL.

V usage is TRBV28 and J usage is TRBJ2-7; no clear D. Trimming cost V 6 bases and J 3 bases, with 24 bases left between them. This CDR3 has 17 amino acids. CDR1 is MDHEN and CDR2 is SYDVKM in the germline V gene. The DNA for the CDR3 is TGTGCCAGCAGCTTTCAAGGAGTGGGAAAACGAGACTACGAGCAGTACTTC. Translation: CASSFQGVGKRDYEQYF. Combining the CDR3 with reference TRBV28 and TRBJ2-7 gives the whole variable domain DVKVTQSSRYLVKRTGEKVFLECVQDMDHENMFWYRQDPGLGLRLIYFSYDVKMKEKGDIPEGYSVSREKKERFSLILESASTNQTSMYLCASSFQGVGKRDYEQYFGPGTRLTVT.

The chain couples TRBV15 to TRBJ2-5; TRBD1 aligns across 7 bases. Germline lookup yields CDR1 LNHNV and CDR2 YYDKDF (reference sequence). There are 15 residues in the CDR3. Losses at the gene ends were 1 base for V and 7 bases for J; bases not matched to a gene: 9. CDR3 residues: CATSRGQGAGLTQYF. The CDR3 bases are TGTGCCACCAGCAGAGGACAGGGAGCTGGGTTGACCCAGTACTTC.

The J gene is TRBJ2-1, the V gene TRBV5-6; 8 bases fit TRBD1. V lost 4 bases to trimming and J lost 8 bases; unmatched junction nucleotides: 2. Germline lookup yields CDR1 SGHDT and CDR2 YYEEEE. The CDR3 covers 12 residues. The CDR3 region is CASSQGADEQFF. The CDR3 DNA reads TGTGCCAGCAGCCAGGGGGCCGATGAGCAGTTCTTC.

This CDR3 reads CASSDPLAGGTDTQYF. In DNA, the CDR3 is TGTGCCAGCAGCGACCCGTTAGCGGGGGGGACAGATACGCAGTATTTT. The chain recombines TRBV9 with TRBJ2-3, with 11 bases matching TRBD2. Trimming cost V 3 bases and J 3 bases; bases outside gene matches: 6. Germline loops: CDR1 SGDLS, CDR2 YYNGEE. The CDR3 contains 16 residues.

V is TRBV29-1 and J is TRBJ2-5; 9 positions match TRBD1. Trimming cost V 7 bases and J 5 bases; bases outside gene matches: 11. The germline V gene has CDR1 SQVTM and CDR2 ANQGSEA. CDR3 length: 14 residues. The CDR3 region has the DNA TGCAGCGCGGAAAGCACAGGGGGCGGGGAGACCCAGTACTTC. Residues: CSAESTGGGETQYF.

This clone showed up just a few times. V is TRBV5-6 and J is TRBJ2-7, with 10 bases that match TRBD1. The ends lost 6 bases at V and 4 bases at J; junction bases unmatched: 7. There are 14 residues in the CDR3. Germline V gene data show CDR1 as SGHDT and CDR2 as YYEEEE. CDR3 in DNA: TGTGCCAGCATCCCAAGGACAGGGGGGTACGAGCAGTACTTC. Protein: CASIPRTGGYEQYF.

CDR3 in amino acids: CASSLSTSISEQYF. The CDR3 coding sequence is TGTGCCAGCAGCTTATCTACTAGCATAAGCGAGCAGTACTTC. This chain links TRBV5-4 with TRBJ2-7, with a weak D call TRBD2 (6 bases). With 2 bases removed from V and 6 bases from J, the gap between germline ends came to 15 bases. CDR3 size: 14 residues. Germline assignment: CDR1 SGHNT and CDR2 YYREEE (reference sequence).

CDR3 region: CASSEEGAAEKLFF. The CDR3 nucleotides are TGTGCCAGCAGTGAAGAGGGGGCCGCTGAAAAACTGTTTTTT. The chain joins TRBV25-1 to TRBJ1-4; 7 bases map to TRBD1. Germline V gives CDR1 MGHDK, CDR2 SYGVNS. This CDR3 has 14 amino acids. The ends lost 2 bases at V and 7 bases at J; junction bases unmatched: 4.

This sequence joins TRBV28 and TRBJ2-7; D gene uncertain. This CDR3 contains 12 residues. Germline V gene data show CDR1 as MDHEN and CDR2 as SYDVKM. Deletions cut 3 bases from V and 9 bases from J, with 12 bases between. The chain's CDR3 is CASSFSLLGQYF. CDR3 nucleotide sequence: TGTGCCAGCAGTTTTTCACTTTTAGGGCAGTACTTC.

This clone was detected only once. The chain joins TRBV24-1 to TRBJ2-7; D is possibly TRBD2 (6 bases). The ends were cut back, 6 bases at V and 2 bases at J, with 10 bases in the middle. Germline V gene lookup returns CDR1 KGHDR and CDR2 SFDVKD. This CDR3 region has 13 residues. CDR3 protein: CATSRGGPYEQYF. The CDR3, as DNA: TGTGCCACCAGTAGAGGAGGGCCCTACGAGCAGTACTTC.

The J gene is TRBJ1-5, the V gene TRBV6-5; D is perhaps TRBD1 (6 bases). Trimming shortened V by 6 bases and J by 6 bases, and 18 bases separated the two germline ends. Germline assignment: CDR1 MNHEY and CDR2 SVGAGI. The CDR3 is 15 amino acids. CDR3 sequence reads: CASSSLDRLGQPQHF. CDR3 nucleotides: TGTGCCAGCAGCTCCCTAGACAGGCTGGGTCAGCCCCAGCATTTT.

The chain combines TRBV5-4 with TRBJ2-2, with 8 bases matching TRBD1. CDR3 length: 16 residues. Germline-derived CDR1 and CDR2 are SGHNT and YYREEE (reference sequence). V lost 4 bases and J lost 1; bases outside the gene matches: 6. The CDR3 region has the DNA TGTGCCAGCAGCACCAGAACAGGGGGGAACACCGGGGAGCTGTTTTTT. This gives the protein CASSTRTGGNTGELFF.

The J gene is TRBJ2-7, the V gene TRBV6-1; D gene unclear. The V gene's germline CDR1 is MNHNS and CDR2 SASEGT. CDR3 length: 15 residues. V lost 2 bases and J 0 bases, leaving 11 bases between the germline ends. CDR3 nucleotide sequence: TGTGCCAGCAGTGAACAGGCCCAAAGCTCCTACGAGCAGTACTTC. The encoded protein is CASSEQAQSSYEQYF.